A selection of T cell receptor beta chains follows, all from one sample in a study of regulatory T cells in long-lasting Graves disease. TCRdb re-analysed the multiplex PCR reads in MiXCR, keeping a single row per CDR3 protein. In the table there are nearly 350,000 distinct CDR3 sequences, roughly a fifth of which are singletons. The sample consisted of peripheral blood mononuclear cells (PBMCs), taken when the disease was refractory, from a patient treated with antithyroid drugs. The receptors were sampled from a female donor with Graves disease. Both conserved end residues are part of each CDR3. A D gene is named only where the DNA matches it firmly. Expanded clones are given a class, and other clones once, few, many or no size at all.

size,D,V,J,DNA,CDR3
-,-,TRBV12-3/TRBV12-4,TRBJ2-3,TGTGCCAGCAGGCCGCAGGGCGCAGATACGCAGTATTTT,CASRPQGADTQYF
-,-,TRBV5-6,TRBJ1-6,TGTGCCAGCAGCTTGGGGGGTGGCTCCTATAATTCACCCCTCCACTTT,CASSLGGGSYNSPLHF
few,TRBD1,TRBV29-1,TRBJ1-1,TGCAGCGTTGATACGACAGGGCTTGCTTTCTTT,CSVDTTGLAFF
-,TRBD1,TRBV19,TRBJ1-6,TGTGCCAGTAGTTCTACGACAGGGAGGCTGTCACCCCTCCACTTT,CASSSTTGRLSPLHF
many,TRBD2,TRBV6-5,TRBJ2-7,TGTGCCAGCAGTTACCGAGCGGGGCCCTACGAGCAGTACTTC,CASSYRAGPYEQYF
many,-,TRBV7-2,TRBJ1-2,TGTGCCAGCAGGCTTAACCAGGGTTCCTATGGCTACACCTTC,CASRLNQGSYGYTF
many,-,TRBV6-9,TRBJ1-5,TGTGCCAGCAGTTACGGGGACGGTAGCAATCAGCCCCAGCATTTT,CASSYGDGSNQPQHF
many,-,TRBV28,TRBJ2-7,TGTGCCAGCAGTTTACAGGGGAACTTCTACGAGCAGTACTTC,CASSLQGNFYEQYF
-,-,TRBV6-2/TRBV6-3,TRBJ2-2,TGTGCCAGCAGTTCGATCCTGGGCCCCGGGGAGCTGTTTTTT,CASSSILGPGELFF
-,TRBD1,TRBV28,TRBJ2-2,TGTGCCAGCAGCCTAGGTGCCGGGACAGGGGCAACCGGGGAGCTGTTTTTT,CASSLGAGTGATGELFF
many,TRBD1,TRBV7-9,TRBJ2-7,TGTGCCAGCAGCGACCAACCGGGACAGGGTACCTACGAGCAGTACTTC,CASSDQPGQGTYEQYF
-,-,TRBV11-2,TRBJ2-1,TGTGCCAGCAGCTTATTGGGGGGTCAGTACAATGAGCAGTTCTTC,CASSLLGGQYNEQFF
many,-,TRBV12-3/TRBV12-4,TRBJ2-2,TGTGCCAGCGTGACGGGTGGGGGCACGGCCGGGGAGCTGTTTTTT,CASVTGGGTAGELFF
many,-,TRBV28,TRBJ2-7,TGTGCCAGCAGTTTGGTAAGACTCCGGGAACATACCAACGAGCAGTACTTC,CASSLVRLREHTNEQYF
few,-,TRBV7-3,TRBJ1-1,TGTGCCAGCAGCTTAGGTCGCCTTGGAACTGAAGCTTTCTTT,CASSLGRLGTEAFF
many,TRBD2,TRBV11-2,TRBJ2-7,TGTGCCAGCAGCTTAGAGGCTAGCGGGAGTAATGAGCAGTACTTC,CASSLEASGSNEQYF
-,-,TRBV7-2,TRBJ2-2,TGTGCCAGCAGCGGGGGGGCCACCGGGGAGCTGTTTTTT,CASSGGATGELFF
few,TRBD2,TRBV11-2,TRBJ2-7,TGTGCCAGCAACTTAGTTCGACTAGCCCACAGGAGCTCCTACGAGCAGTACTTC,CASNLVRLAHRSSYEQYF
few,-,TRBV28,TRBJ2-7,TGTGCCAGCAGTTTCGCGGCGAGCTCCTACGAGCAGTACTTC,CASSFAASSYEQYF
many,-,TRBV3-1,TRBJ1-2,TGTGCCAGCAGCCAAGGGACTCACTATGGCTACACCTTC,CASSQGTHYGYTF
-,TRBD2,TRBV27,TRBJ2-3,TGTGCCAGCAGTGGACTAGCGGGGGAAGATACGCAGTATTTT,CASSGLAGEDTQYF
-,-,TRBV6-1,TRBJ2-3,TGTGCCAGCAGTGAAGGATGGAGGGGGCGGACAGATACGCAGTATTTT,CASSEGWRGRTDTQYF
many,-,TRBV7-2,TRBJ2-6,TGTGCCAGCAGCCCATCCCGCCCCCGCTCTGGGGCCAACGTCCTGACTTTC,CASSPSRPRSGANVLTF
-,TRBD1,TRBV29-1,TRBJ2-7,TGCAGCGTTGAAGGGGGACAGGGGCACCTCTACGAGCAGTACTTC,CSVEGGQGHLYEQYF
medium-sized,-,TRBV12-3/TRBV12-4,TRBJ2-7,TGTGCCAGCAGTTTAACAGGGCGCTTCTACGAGCAGTACTTC,CASSLTGRFYEQYF
many,TRBD1,TRBV5-6,TRBJ1-2,TGTGCCAGCAGCCCCCGGGACAGGGGCAGTGGCTACACCTTC,CASSPRDRGSGYTF
-,-,TRBV5-1,TRBJ2-5,TGCGCCAGCAGCTTAGGGGGGGCGACGGAGACCCAGTACTTC,CASSLGGATETQYF
many,-,TRBV7-2,TRBJ2-5,TGTGCCAGCAGCGTTGGGACAAGAGAGACCCAGTACTTC,CASSVGTRETQYF